This TCR beta chain comes out of a study of T cells in Graves' hyperthyroidism and ophthalmopathy. Trimming took 4 bases from V and 4 from J, leaving 16 bases between them. The CDR3 length is 14 residues. Germline values: CDR1 DFQATT, CDR2 SNEGSKA (reference sequence). Lactation, pregnancy, other autoimmune disease or uncontrolled infection excluded patients. This clonotype has a count of ten or more. From RNA transcripts, TCR beta CDR3 regions were amplified. Initially, a first-round RT-PCR of the TCR CDR3 employed the HTBI primer set. TCRdb itself ran the multiplex PCR reads through MiXCR, one entry per CDR3 protein. The table has approximately 210,000 distinct CDR3 sequences, approximately 17% seen once; the top ten hold 50%.

Material for sequencing was blood. The chain has TRBV20-1 and TRBJ2-5; D perhaps matches TRBD2 (6 bases). This TCR derives from a man between 50 and 59 years old with Graves' hyperthyroidism. The CDR3 DNA sequence: TGCAGTGCTATTTCGTGGGAGGTGAGAGAGACCCAGTACTTC. Translating gives CSAISWEVRETQYF.